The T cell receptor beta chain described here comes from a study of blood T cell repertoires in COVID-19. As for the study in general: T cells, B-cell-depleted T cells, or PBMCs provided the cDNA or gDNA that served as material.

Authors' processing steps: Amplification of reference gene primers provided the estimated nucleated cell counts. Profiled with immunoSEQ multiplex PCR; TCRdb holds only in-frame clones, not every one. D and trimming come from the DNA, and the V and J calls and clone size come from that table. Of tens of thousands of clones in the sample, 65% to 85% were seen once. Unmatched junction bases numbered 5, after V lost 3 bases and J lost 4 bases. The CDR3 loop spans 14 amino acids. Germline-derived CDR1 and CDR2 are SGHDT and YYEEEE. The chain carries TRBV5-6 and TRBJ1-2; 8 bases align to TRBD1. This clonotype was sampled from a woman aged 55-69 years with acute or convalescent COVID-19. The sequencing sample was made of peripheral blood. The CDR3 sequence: CASSSVDRGYGYTF. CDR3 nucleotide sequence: TGTGCCAGCAGCTCTGTCGACAGGGGCTATGGCTACACCTTC.